The 22 T cell receptor beta chains listed next were all sequenced from one sample in a study of graft-versus-host responses after intestinal transplantation listed by TCRdb under 2021. Library prep was done by the immunoSEQ multiplex PCR assay. TCRdb stores this immuneACCESS table with in-frame sequences only. Part of the clones is absent; in the studies checked, under half of the shortfall reflects unresolved V genes, and no reason is known for the rest. Recorded for this sample are about 120,000 clones; 85% to 95% of them occurred a single time. Around 1% of the sample rests with the top ten. These receptors' antigens are unknown. What the time point label conveys for this sample: cells obtained before transplantation from donor or recipient. Sequences were derived from unstimulated CD8+ T cells sorted from spleen or lymph node cells, sampled before transplant. These TCRs come from a human donor who was the organ donor for an intestinal transplant.

The chain is built from TRBV6-1 and TRBJ2-7, with D unclear. The CDR3 sequence is 13 residues long. From germline, CDR1 is MNHNS and CDR2 SASEGT. V was pared by 0 bases and J by 2 bases, with 5 bases between. In DNA form, the CDR3 reads TGTGCCAGCAGTGAAGCGGAAACCTACGAGCAGTACTTC. Encoded protein: CASSEAETYEQYF.

The rearrangement joins TRBV2 to TRBJ1-1; D unclear. Trimming stripped 8 bases from V and 2 bases from J, with 9 bases between. Germline V gene sequence: CDR1 SNHLY, CDR2 FYNNEI. This CDR3 is 12 amino acids long. CDR3 nucleotides: TGTGCCAGCGATGACATTAACACTGAAGCTTTCTTT. Amino acids: CASDDINTEAFF. The full variable domain, completed using reference TRBV2 and TRBJ1-1, is EPEVTQTPSHQVTQMGQEVILRCVPISNHLYFYWYRQILGQKVEFLVSFYNNEISEKSEIFDDQFSVERPDGSNFTLKIRSTKLEDSAMYFCASDDINTEAFFGQGTRLTVV.

This clone was seen only a few times. The V gene is TRBV9, the J gene TRBJ2-7; 10 bases line up with TRBD2. Germline loops: CDR1 SGDLS, CDR2 YYNGEE. The CDR3 spans 17 residues. V shed 0 bases and J 4 bases; nucleotides not matched to a gene: 10. CDR3 sequence (DNA): TGTGCCAGCAGCGTAGAGCCTAGCGGGAGTTTGTCTTACGAGCAGTACTTC. It codes for CASSVEPSGSLSYEQYF.

This chain uses TRBV30 with TRBJ2-2; D is unclear. The CDR3 extends over 17 amino acids. From germline, CDR1 is GTSNPN and CDR2 SVGIG (reference sequence). Deletions cut 1 base from V and 0 bases from J, with 15 bases between. CDR3 region: CAWSGAPGKANTGELFF. The CDR3 bases are TGTGCCTGGAGTGGAGCCCCCGGCAAGGCGAACACCGGGGAGCTGTTTTTT.

J is TRBJ2-3 and V is TRBV25-1; 7 bases align to TRBD1. Germline V CDR1 and CDR2: MGHDK, SYGVNS. Trimming at V came to 4 bases and at J to 0 bases, leaving 4 bases not matched to a gene. This CDR3 is built from 15 residues. The DNA for the CDR3 is TGTGCCAGCAGTGGAACAGGGGAAAGCACAGATACGCAGTATTTT. Protein sequence: CASSGTGESTDTQYF.

The chain links TRBV5-1 to TRBJ2-3; D remains ambiguous. The CDR3 is made up of 11 amino acids. The V gene lost 2 bases and the J gene lost 4 bases, with 2 bases spanning the gap. The germline CDR1 and CDR2 sequences are SGHRS and YFSETQ. The CDR3 sequence is CASSLSDTQYF. The CDR3 nucleotides are TGCGCCAGCAGCTTATCAGATACGCAGTATTTT.

The gene calls are TRBV7-6 and TRBJ2-7; 11 bases align to TRBD1. V lost 1 base to trimming and J lost 3 bases; unmatched junction nucleotides: 5. Germline CDR1 is SGHVS and CDR2 is FNYEAQ. The CDR3 consists of 16 residues. CDR3 amino acids: CASSLVAGTGGYEQYF. In nucleotides, the CDR3 is TGTGCCAGCAGCTTAGTGGCCGGGACAGGGGGCTACGAGCAGTACTTC.

This clone came up once. The chain couples TRBV2 to TRBJ2-1; possible D gene TRBD2, 5 bases. Germline assignment: CDR1 SNHLY and CDR2 FYNNEI. Deletions cut 9 bases from V and 6 bases from J, with 24 bases between. This CDR3 is 16 amino acids long. The CDR3 bases are TGTGCCAGGAAGACGACCCAGGAGGATCTGATCAATGAGCAGTTCTTC. It translates to CARKTTQEDLINEQFF.

The rearrangement links TRBV27 to TRBJ1-2; D is unresolved. The CDR3 contains 13 residues. Per the germline V gene, CDR1 is MNHEY and CDR2 is SMNVEV (reference sequence). Trimming removed 2 bases from V and 0 bases from J, with 4 bases in between. The CDR3: CASSLAANYGYTF. CDR3 nucleotides: TGTGCCAGCAGTTTAGCAGCTAACTATGGCTACACCTTC.

This clone has only a few counts. This rearrangement joins TRBV11-2 to TRBJ2-7; TRBD1 matches 8 bases. Trimming took 5 bases from V and 0 from J; bases not matched to a gene: 3. From germline, CDR1 is SGHAT and CDR2 FQNNGV. CDR3 length: 14 amino acids. The CDR3 loop reads CASSTGTGSYEQYF. The DNA for the CDR3 is TGTGCCAGCAGCACCGGGACAGGCTCCTACGAGCAGTACTTC.

The rearrangement links TRBV6-5 to TRBJ2-5, with TRBD2 as a possible D gene (5 bases). Between the trimmed V and J ends, which lost 3 bases and 1 base, there was a span of 9 bases. Germline V CDR1 and CDR2: MNHEY, SVGAGI. There are 14 residues in the CDR3. CDR3 sequence: CASSYISGQETQYF. The CDR3 DNA sequence: TGTGCCAGCAGTTATATAAGCGGCCAAGAGACCCAGTACTTC.

The table lists this clone with a count of one. The chain carries TRBV7-9 and TRBJ2-7, with 9 bases fitting TRBD1. The CDR3 totals 15 residues. Germline V lookup: CDR1 SEHNR, CDR2 FQNEAQ (reference sequence). The ends lost 5 bases at V and 2 bases at J; junction bases unmatched: 7. The CDR3 DNA reads as TGTGCCAGCAGCCCCGGGACAGGGACTCCCTACGAGCAGTACTTC. Residues: CASSPGTGTPYEQYF.

The rearrangement joins TRBV6-5 to TRBJ2-3; 7 bases map to TRBD1. CDR1 and CDR2 from the germline V gene are MNHEY and SVGAGI. CDR3 length equals 15 residues. V lost 10 bases to trimming and J lost 2 bases; unmatched junction nucleotides: 12. The CDR3 protein is CATATGPLHTDTQYF. CDR3 in DNA: TGTGCCACCGCGACAGGGCCCCTCCACACAGATACGCAGTATTTT.

This sequence joins TRBV13 and TRBJ2-3, with TRBD1 matching 10 bases. V dropped 6 bases and J dropped 5; count of bases not matched to a gene: 20. The CDR3 spans 19 residues. Germline V gives CDR1 PRHDT, CDR2 FYEKMQ (reference sequence). CDR3 sequence (DNA): TGTGCCAGCAGTTCGACTTTCGAGACCGGGACAGGGGTGGAAGATACGCAGTATTTT. Protein: CASSSTFETGTGVEDTQYF.

This clone was observed a single time. The chain employs TRBV11-2 and TRBJ2-7, with a weak D call TRBD1 (5 bases). The CDR3 loop spans 15 amino acids. Trimming removed 4 bases at V and 0 bases at J, with 13 bases between. Germline values: CDR1 SGHAT, CDR2 FQNNGV. The CDR3 protein is CASSSNDRLSYEQYF. The DNA for the CDR3 is TGTGCCAGCAGCTCCAATGACAGACTCTCCTACGAGCAGTACTTC.

This chain uses TRBV27 with TRBJ2-7; TRBD2 agrees at 9 bases. Germline assignment: CDR1 MNHEY and CDR2 SMNVEV (reference sequence). With 2 bases clipped from V and 4 bases from J, the junction kept 3 bases outside the gene matches. The CDR3 has 14 amino acids. The CDR3 DNA follows: TGTGCCAGCAGTTTAGCGGGAGGGCGATACGAGCAGTACTTC. As protein: CASSLAGGRYEQYF.

The J gene is TRBJ2-7, the V gene TRBV27, with TRBD1 as a possible D gene (5 bases). The CDR3 has 14 residues. Trimming took 0 bases from V and 2 from J, leaving 8 bases between them. The germline V gene encodes CDR1 MNHEY and CDR2 SMNVEV (reference sequence). Written as DNA, the CDR3 is TGTGCCAGCAGTTTATCCAGGGCTCCCTACGAGCAGTACTTC. This encodes CASSLSRAPYEQYF.

This chain joins TRBV6-1 and TRBJ2-7, with TRBD2 matching over 7 bases. The V segment lost 6 bases and the J segment 3 bases; nucleotides outside the gene matches: 2. CDR1 is MNHNS, CDR2 SASEGT, per germline. The CDR3 consists of 12 residues. The CDR3 reads CASSGTNYEQYF. The CDR3 nucleotides are TGTGCCAGCAGCGGGACTAACTACGAGCAGTACTTC.

The V call is TRBV20-1, the J call TRBJ2-7; TRBD1 might be the D (6 bases). The CDR3 is 10 amino acids. V was shortened by 6 bases and J by 6 bases, with 9 bases between the two germline ends. Germline V gene data show CDR1 as DFQATT and CDR2 as SNEGSKA (reference sequence). CDR3 sequence reads: CSAQQGEQYF. The CDR3 coding sequence is TGCAGTGCACAACAGGGCGAGCAGTACTTC.

CDR3 amino acids: CASSESTSGNDEQFF. In DNA, the CDR3 is TGCGCCAGCAGTGAGTCGACTAGCGGGAACGATGAGCAGTTCTTC. The V call is TRBV10-1, the J call TRBJ2-1; 11 bases are shared with TRBD2. Per the germline V gene, CDR1 is WNHNN and CDR2 is SYGVQD (reference sequence). The ends lost 0 bases at V and 8 bases at J; junction bases unmatched: 3. This CDR3 is built from 15 residues.

The chain links TRBV6-5 to TRBJ2-3; possible D gene TRBD2, 6 bases. The CDR3 length is 14 residues. Germline V lookup: CDR1 MNHEY, CDR2 SVGAGI. Trimming took 5 bases from V and 6 from J, leaving 15 bases between them. The CDR3 sequence: CASSQQTRGDTQYF. CDR3 DNA sequence: TGTGCCAGCAGTCAACAGACTAGGGGCGATACGCAGTATTTT.

This rearrangement joins TRBV5-6 to TRBJ2-7; 8 bases agree with TRBD2. CDR1 and CDR2 (germline): SGHDT, YYEEEE. The CDR3 spans 16 residues. The J segment lost 2 bases and the V segment lost 4 bases, leaving 11 bases of the junction unmatched. The CDR3 region is CASSPPGGARTYEQYF. DNA of the CDR3: TGTGCCAGCAGCCCGCCGGGGGGGGCGCGGACCTACGAGCAGTACTTC.